The subject of this entry is one T cell receptor beta chain. Its antigen is currently unknown. The data were taken from a study of cytomegalovirus exposure and HLA in healthy donors. Regarding the study as a whole: CMV serostatus was the sole immune exposure data available. In vitro confirmation showed a few CMV-associated chains to be CMV antigen specific. Rates of TCR association differed by HLA locus in a later analysis, with DRB1 highest and HLA-C lowest. Analysis was performed later, and it showed HLA-associated TCR beta chains to be more clonally expanded than equally common others.

The primer mix had 60 Vbeta and 13 Jbeta primers. Profiling relied on immunoSEQ multiplex PCR, and the TCRdb table lists in-frame clones only, not all of them. The profile shows 140,000 to 150,000 clones, roughly four fifths of them singletons. Sequences were obtained from PBMCs. The TCR was taken from a man aged 25-45 years in good health and CMV-seronegative.

The CDR3 here is CASGDRGRYGGYTF. In DNA form, the CDR3 reads TGTGCCAGTGGGGACAGGGGACGGTATGGAGGCTACACCTTC. The chain joins TRBV19 to TRBJ1-2, with TRBD1 matching over 10 bases. This CDR3 is built from 14 residues. With 8 bases clipped from V and 8 bases from J, the junction kept 11 bases outside the gene matches. Germline assignment: CDR1 LNHDA and CDR2 SQIVND (reference sequence).